The 22 T cell receptor beta chains given below trace back to one sample, sequenced in a study of T cells after yellow fever vaccination. TCRdb re-derived calls from the 5' RACE reads in MiXCR, one entry per CDR3 protein. The data contain 300,000 to 350,000 distinct CDR3 sequences, about 4% of them seen just once; the ten biggest clones take up more than 20%. The source was PBMCs, collected 5 days after the yellow fever booster vaccination. The source is a man between 18 and 29 years old who received the YFV17D yellow fever vaccine.

This clonotype was observed a handful of times. This chain uses TRBV12-3 or TRBV12-4 with TRBJ1-2; D gene ambiguous. The V end was cut by 7 bases, the J end by 14 bases, with 20 bases between. The CDR3 runs to 12 residues. The DNA for the CDR3 is TGTGCCAGCACCCTAAACGAATGGTTGCGTACCTTC. Residues: CASTLNEWLRTF.

This clonotype has a count of ten or more. This chain joins TRBV9 and TRBJ2-7, with 7 bases identical to TRBD1. V dropped 0 bases and J dropped 3; count of bases not matched to a gene: 6. The CDR3 covers 15 residues. Germline CDR1 and CDR2: SGDLS and YYNGEE. The CDR3 spells CASSVEGQSNYEQYF. Here the CDR3 DNA reads TGTGCCAGCAGCGTAGAGGGACAGTCGAACTACGAGCAGTACTTC. Drawing the rest from reference TRBV9 and TRBJ2-7, the complete variable domain is DSGVTQTPKHLITATGQRVTLRCSPRSGDLSVYWYQQSLDQGLQFLIQYYNGEERAKGNILERFSAQQFPDLHSELNLSSLELGDSALYFCASSVEGQSNYEQYFGPGTRLTVT.

This chain uses TRBV7-9 with TRBJ2-1, with 7 bases matching TRBD1. The CDR3 runs to 17 residues. V trimming: 3 bases; J trimming: 3 bases; junction bases outside the gene matches: 11. Germline V gene lookup returns CDR1 SEHNR and CDR2 FQNEAQ (reference sequence). CDR3 DNA sequence: TGTGCCAGCAGCTTGACCACCACGACAGGGAACTACAATGAGCAGTTCTTC. Its translation: CASSLTTTTGNYNEQFF.

There are a few counts of this clonotype. The chain uses TRBV4-3 and TRBJ2-3; no firm D call. This CDR3 is 14 amino acids long. CDR1 and CDR2 from the germline V gene are LGHNA and YSLEER. V was cut by 1 base and J by 6 bases, with 11 bases left in between. In DNA, the CDR3 is TGCGCCAGCAGCCAAGTTCCCCAGAGTGATACGCAGTATTTT. It is translated as CASSQVPQSDTQYF.

There are a few counts of this clonotype. The chain is built from TRBV7-2 and TRBJ1-5; D possibly corresponds to TRBD1 (6 bases). This CDR3 spans 17 amino acids. In germline, CDR1 is SGHTA, CDR2 FQGNSA. Deletions cut 6 bases from V and 9 bases from J, with 27 bases between. The CDR3 sequence is CASSRIGGQGNSPPQHF. Here the CDR3 DNA reads TGTGCCAGCAGTCGGATCGGTGGGCAGGGGAACTCTCCGCCCCAGCATTTT. The full variable domain, rest sourced from reference TRBV7-2 and TRBJ1-5, is GAGVSQSPSNKVTEKGKDVELRCDPISGHTALYWYRQSLGQGLEFLIYFQGNSAPDKSGLPSDRFSAERTGGSVSTLTIQRTQQEDSAVYLCASSRIGGQGNSPPQHFGDGTRLSIL.

This clonotype appeared a few times. This rearrangement joins TRBV5-1 to TRBJ2-2; a possible D gene is TRBD1 (6 bases). Per germline, CDR1 SGHRS and CDR2 YFSETQ. This CDR3 spans 14 amino acids. V was trimmed by 7 bases and J by 4 bases, leaving 14 bases between them. In nucleotides, the CDR3 is TGCGCCAGCGTTTTATCGACAGGCACCGGGGAGCTGTTTTTT. Translating gives CASVLSTGTGELFF.

This clonotype was recorded a few times. The chain employs TRBV4-3 and TRBJ2-5, with 8 positions matching TRBD2. CDR1 is LGHNA and CDR2 is YSLEER in the germline V gene. This CDR3 has 15 amino acids. The junction had 6 bases not matched to a gene; V was cut back by 1 base and J by 5 bases. This chain's CDR3 is CASSQAGGAGETQYF. DNA of the CDR3: TGCGCCAGCAGCCAAGCCGGGGGGGCCGGTGAGACCCAGTACTTC.

This clonotype was seen at least ten times. V usage is TRBV5-4 and J usage is TRBJ2-4; D may be TRBD1 (6 bases). The germline CDR1 and CDR2 sequences are SGHNT and YYREEE (reference sequence). The CDR3 contains 15 residues. V was cut by 4 bases and J by 8 bases, with 19 bases left in between. This CDR3 is CASSDRSGTFDIQYF. DNA of the CDR3: TGTGCCAGCAGCGATCGCTCCGGGACATTTGACATTCAGTACTTC.

This clonotype came up a few times. The chain joins TRBV20-1 to TRBJ2-3; 15 bases match TRBD2. V was pared by 1 base and J by 6 bases, with 11 bases of the junction left unmatched. Per the germline V gene, CDR1 is DFQATT and CDR2 is SNEGSKA (reference sequence). The CDR3 extends over 18 amino acids. CDR3 sequence reads: CSARAPLGTSGGSDTQYF. The CDR3 DNA reads as TGCAGTGCTAGAGCCCCCCTAGGGACTAGCGGGGGGAGTGATACGCAGTATTTT.

This clonotype came up a few times. V is TRBV6-2 or TRBV6-3 and J is TRBJ1-1; 8 bases line up with TRBD1. V trimming: 4 bases; J trimming: 6 bases; junction bases outside the gene matches: 7. This CDR3 region has 14 residues. In germline, CDR1 is MNHEY, CDR2 SVGEGT. CDR3 sequence: CASSSTDRASEAFF. The CDR3 bases are TGTGCCAGCAGTTCCACGGACAGGGCGTCTGAAGCTTTCTTT.

This clonotype was seen ten or more times. This sequence joins TRBV4-2 and TRBJ1-2, with D perhaps matching TRBD1 (6 bases). V gave up 4 bases and J gave up 6 bases, with 27 bases separating them. Per germline, CDR1 LGHNA and CDR2 YNFKEQ. The CDR3 runs to 18 residues. CDR3 bases: TGTGCCAGCAGCCTTAACTCGGGGGCGCCGACCCAGTTAAATGGCTACACCTTC. Its translation is CASSLNSGAPTQLNGYTF.

This rearrangement joins TRBV7-8 to TRBJ2-1; 8 bases match TRBD1. Unmatched junction bases numbered 2, after V lost 1 base and J lost 6 bases. Germline loops: CDR1 SGHVS, CDR2 FQNEAQ. The CDR3 sequence is 14 residues long. CDR3 residues: CASSLGGQVNEQFF. CDR3 nucleotide sequence: TGTGCCAGCAGCTTAGGGGGACAGGTCAATGAGCAGTTCTTC.

In its sample, this clonotype was seen many times. The rearrangement uses TRBV4-3 and TRBJ1-1; D gene uncertain. The CDR3 loop spans 14 amino acids. V dropped 4 bases and J dropped 0 bases, with 9 bases sitting between them. CDR1 LGHNA and CDR2 YSLEER come from the germline V gene. CDR3 region: CASSPASLNTEAFF. The CDR3 region has the DNA TGCGCCAGCAGCCCCGCGAGCTTGAACACTGAAGCTTTCTTT.

This clonotype was observed at least ten times. The chain couples TRBV11-2 to TRBJ2-7; 8 nucleotides line up with TRBD1. V was clipped by 4 bases and J by 7 bases; unmatched bases: 15. The CDR3 consists of 16 residues. The germline CDR1 and CDR2 sequences are SGHAT and FQNNGV. CDR3 DNA sequence: TGTGCCAGCAGCTCACCTTCTGGGCAGGGGGCTCGGGAGCAGTACTTC. Translating it yields CASSSPSGQGAREQYF.

The J gene is TRBJ2-7, the V gene TRBV11-2, with D hard to call. The V end lost 6 bases, the J end lost 0 bases, and 12 bases lay between the germline ends. The CDR3 consists of 14 residues. Germline loops: CDR1 SGHAT, CDR2 FQNNGV. This chain's CDR3 is CASRKGYSSYEQYV. The CDR3 DNA is TGTGCCAGCAGGAAGGGATATAGCTCCTACGAGCAGTACGTC.

V is TRBV3-2 and J is TRBJ2-1; the table's D call, TRBD1, has no DNA check behind it. TRBV3-2 is termed a pseudogene. The CDR3 covers 16 residues. CDR3 sequence: CASSQDDRRKSGEQFF. The CDR3 DNA reads as TGTGCCAGCAGCCAAGACGACAGGAGAAAATCTGGGGAGCAGTTCTTC.

This clonotype was found many times. The chain joins TRBV11-2 to TRBJ2-1; D is uncertain. The CDR3 is 12 residues long. The ends were cut back, 5 bases at V and 5 bases at J, with 7 bases in the middle. CDR1 and CDR2 (germline): SGHAT, FQNNGV. In DNA, the CDR3 is TGTGCCAGCAGCCTCCAGGACAATGAGCAGTTCTTC. Protein product: CASSLQDNEQFF.

A few counts support this clonotype. J is TRBJ1-5 and V is TRBV6-1; D is perhaps TRBD1 (6 bases). Trimming stripped 10 bases from V and 0 bases from J, with 13 bases between. This CDR3 spans 14 amino acids. Germline CDR1 is MNHNS and CDR2 is SASEGT. The DNA of the CDR3 is TGTGCCACCAAAGGACAGATTAGCAATCAGCCCCAGCATTTT. Protein sequence: CATKGQISNQPQHF.

This clonotype was counted many times. The V and J genes are TRBV12-3 or TRBV12-4 and TRBJ1-1; D remains ambiguous. V lost 6 bases and J 1 base, leaving 15 bases between the germline ends. There are 15 residues in the CDR3. CDR3 DNA sequence: TGTGCCAGCAGCCCCACCGGATCCCCGAACACTGAAGCTTTCTTT. Translation: CASSPTGSPNTEAFF.

There are many counts of this clonotype. The chain joins TRBV4-3 to TRBJ2-5, with 7 positions matching TRBD2. The CDR3 covers 15 residues. Germline trimming cut 4 bases from V and 1 base from J; bases unmatched to any gene: 6. The germline CDR1 and CDR2 sequences are LGHNA and YSLEER. The DNA of the CDR3 is TGCGCCAGCAGCCGGTCCGGCGGGGGCCAAGAGACCCAGTACTTC. Amino acid sequence: CASSRSGGGQETQYF.

The sample holds many counts of this clonotype. This chain connects TRBV12-3 or TRBV12-4 to TRBJ1-1, with 7 bases lining up with TRBD1. The V gene end was trimmed by 8 bases and the J gene end by 5 bases; junction bases not matched to a gene: 8. This CDR3 region has 13 residues. CDR3 coding DNA: TGTGCCAGCGGAACAGGGGTGGGAACTGAAGCTTTCTTT. Translated: CASGTGVGTEAFF.

This clonotype was counted ten times or more. V gene TRBV10-1 combines with J gene TRBJ2-3, with TRBD1 identical over 9 bases. J lost 9 bases, V lost 2 bases, and 6 bases had no gene match. The germline V gene has CDR1 WNHNN and CDR2 SYGVQD (reference sequence). The CDR3 has 14 amino acids. The CDR3 spells CASSEDRGRLTQYF. The CDR3 DNA follows: TGCGCCAGCAGTGAGGACAGGGGGAGGTTGACGCAGTATTTT.